This TCR beta chain originates from a study of CD8+CD57+ T cells in acquired aplastic anemia. Genomic DNA, the template, was used for profiling of the TCR beta VDJ and CDR3. Each CDR3 protein is one row after TCRdb ran MiXCR on the reads. This sample yields 200,000 to 250,000 distinct CDR3 sequences, of which around 32% are seen a single time; approximately 1.2% belongs to the top ten. This clonotype has ten or more counts. Its specificity is not known. Study observations and caveats: Common to patients and controls were roughly 30 CD8+ CDR3 sequences.

The sequence came from a human donor in good health, serving as a control. The sample consisted of sorted CD4+, CD8+, or CD8+CD57+ T cells (not recorded which) from PBMCs.

The DNA for the CDR3 is TGTGCCAGCAGCCGACGGAGCTCTGGAAACACCATATATTTT. This gives the protein CASSRRSSGNTIYF. This chain uses TRBV7-9 with TRBJ1-3; D unclear. V was shortened by 5 bases and J by 0 bases, with 8 bases between the two germline ends. Germline-derived CDR1 and CDR2 are SEHNR and FQNEAQ (reference sequence). The CDR3 spans 14 residues.